Sequencing of this TCR beta chain was carried out in a study of blood T cell repertoires in COVID-19. Study-wide context: Spain, Italy and the United States supplied samples that represented acute and convalescent COVID-19. The analysed material was cDNA or gDNA that came from T cells, B-cell-depleted T cells, or PBMCs.

From germline, CDR1 is SNHLY and CDR2 FYNNEI. J lost 3 bases, V lost 4 bases, and 12 bases had no gene match. The CDR3 sequence is 17 residues long. Assay: immunoSEQ multiplex PCR; the TCRdb copy retains only in-frame clones and omits some. The sample records 90,000 to 120,000 clones, nearly 90% being singletons. This sequence was found in a woman in her sixties or seventies with acute or convalescent COVID-19. Source material: peripheral blood. The gene calls are TRBV2 and TRBJ1-5; TRBD1 agrees at 7 bases. The CDR3 nucleotides are TGTGCCAGCAGTGCTAGTGGAAGGACAGGTCCCAATCAGCCCCAGCATTTT. This encodes CASSASGRTGPNQPQHF. The variable domain in full, completed from reference TRBV2 and TRBJ1-5, reads EPEVTQTPSHQVTQMGQEVILRCVPISNHLYFYWYRQILGQKVEFLVSFYNNEISEKSEIFDDQFSVERPDGSNFTLKIRSTKLEDSAMYFCASSASGRTGPNQPQHFGDGTRLSIL.